This passage covers 28 T cell receptor beta chains from one sample sequenced in a study of early T cells in non-severe SARS-CoV-2 infection. TCRdb processed the 5' RACE reads anew with MiXCR; each CDR3 protein has one entry. The data contain more than 60,000 distinct CDR3 sequences, about 4.9% of them seen just once; the ten biggest clones take up just under 5%. Sequencing input: whole blood. These receptors came from an adult who was a healthcare worker with PCR-confirmed SARS-CoV-2 infection or an uninfected control (not recorded which).

This CDR3 reads CASTGRGYGYTF. As DNA, the CDR3 is TGTGCCAGCACGGGACGGGGCTATGGCTACACCTTC. The chain employs TRBV12-3 or TRBV12-4 and TRBJ1-2, with a weak D call TRBD1 (5 bases). The CDR3 runs 12 residues. The V end lost 7 bases, the J end lost 4 bases, and 10 bases lay between the germline ends.

The chain recombines TRBV2 with TRBJ1-1; 7 nucleotides line up with TRBD1. Unmatched junction bases numbered 7, after V lost 6 bases and J lost 6 bases. Germline values: CDR1 SNHLY, CDR2 FYNNEI. The CDR3 sequence is 13 residues long. The CDR3 DNA sequence: TGTGCCAGCAGACAACAGGGGTTCGCTGAAGCTTTCTTT. Its translation: CASRQQGFAEAFF.

This clonotype has ten or more counts. The final CDR3 position lacks the conserved phenylalanine or tryptophan, pointing to a likely read error. It is unclear where the CDR3 begins or ends on the DNA, so no DNA is shown, and the CDR3 is as TCRdb lists it. The chain employs TRBV29-1 and TRBJ2-3; no DNA check was done on the table's D call, TRBD1. CDR1 and CDR2 (germline): SQVTM, ANQGSEA. The CDR3 adds up to 11 amino acids, both ends counted. The CDR3 sequence: CSVEFMGTGDM.

The sample holds a few counts of this clonotype. The chain has TRBV6-5 and TRBJ2-6; D is uncertain. The length of the CDR3 is 12 residues. The germline V and J ends were trimmed by 11 bases and 0 bases, with 5 bases remaining between them. CDR1 and CDR2 (germline): MNHEY, SVGAGI. The CDR3 nucleotides are TGTGCCTGCGGCTCTGGGGCCAACGTCCTGACTTTC. Translated: CACGSGANVLTF.

This chain links TRBV6-1 with TRBJ2-1, with 11 bases fitting TRBD2. Germline CDR1 MNHNS, CDR2 SASEGT. The CDR3 sequence is 18 residues long. J gave up 3 bases and V 5 bases, and 12 bases lay outside the gene matches. The CDR3 sequence: CASSFDRASGRNYNEQFF. In DNA, the CDR3 is TGTGCCAGCAGTTTCGACAGGGCTAGCGGGAGGAACTACAATGAGCAGTTCTTC.

This clonotype has at least ten counts. The chain combines TRBV27 with TRBJ1-1; D is unresolved. The CDR3 sequence is 13 residues long. Looked up from germline, CDR1 is MNHEY and CDR2 is SMNVEV (reference sequence). V shed 2 bases and J shed 2 bases, with 6 bases lying between them. CDR3 sequence (DNA): TGTGCCAGCAGTTTACGGGGTAACACTGAAGCTTTCTTT. This sequence encodes CASSLRGNTEAFF.

This clonotype was seen many times. The chain links TRBV12-3 or TRBV12-4 to TRBJ2-3, with TRBD2 as a possible D gene (5 bases). V gave up 3 bases and J gave up 2 bases, with 15 bases separating them. CDR3 size: 16 residues. CDR3 residues: CASSFKSGPFTDTQYF. Here the CDR3 DNA reads TGTGCCAGCAGTTTTAAGAGCGGACCGTTCACAGATACGCAGTATTTT.

This clonotype was seen at least ten times. V gene TRBV7-2 combines with J gene TRBJ2-5; 11 positions agree with TRBD1. The CDR3 sequence is 15 residues long. CDR1 is SGHTA and CDR2 is FQGNSA in the germline V gene. The V gene end was trimmed by 1 base and the J gene end by 4 bases; junction bases not matched to a gene: 2. DNA for the CDR3: TGTGCCAGCAGCTTAGGGACAGGGGGCCTAGAGACCCAGTACTTC. It translates to CASSLGTGGLETQYF. The variable domain in full, completed from reference TRBV7-2 and TRBJ2-5, reads GAGVSQSPSNKVTEKGKDVELRCDPISGHTALYWYRQSLGQGLEFLIYFQGNSAPDKSGLPSDRFSAERTGGSVSTLTIQRTQQEDSAVYLCASSLGTGGLETQYFGPGTRLLVL.

This clonotype has a count of ten or more. The chain is built from TRBV11-2 and TRBJ1-6; no clear D. Germline V CDR1 and CDR2: SGHAT, FQNNGV. The CDR3 has 16 amino acids. Trimming removed 0 bases from V and 0 bases from J, with 6 bases in between. The CDR3 bases are TGTGCCAGCAGCTTAGATAGGGACTCCTATAATTCACCCCTCCACTTT. It encodes CASSLDRDSYNSPLHF.

In this sample, this clonotype turned up many times. This sequence joins TRBV18 and TRBJ1-1, with D uncertain. The germline V and J ends were trimmed by 3 bases and 0 bases, with 11 bases remaining between them. Germline CDR1 KGHSH, CDR2 LQKENI. This CDR3 is 15 amino acids long. CDR3 nucleotide sequence: TGTGCCAGCTCACCGGGTCTTCTTATGAACACTGAAGCTTTCTTT. Translating it yields CASSPGLLMNTEAFF.

This clonotype was picked up many times. The V gene is TRBV5-1, the J gene TRBJ2-3; the D gene is possibly TRBD2 (6 bases). The length of the CDR3 is 15 residues. The germline V gene encodes CDR1 SGHRS and CDR2 YFSETQ. Trimming cost V 7 bases and J 2 bases, with 17 bases left between them. This chain's CDR3 is CASRRDGGDTDTQYF. DNA for the CDR3: TGCGCCAGCCGACGTGACGGCGGGGACACAGATACGCAGTATTTT.

This clonotype has a count of ten or more. V usage is TRBV29-1 and J usage is TRBJ2-7; D might be TRBD1 or TRBD2, each matching 6 bases. Germline-derived CDR1 and CDR2 are SQVTM and ANQGSEA. Trimming stripped 6 bases from V and 6 bases from J, with 18 bases between. This CDR3 comprises 13 residues. The CDR3: CSVGTLATGEQYF. CDR3 DNA sequence: TGCAGCGTCGGGACGCTAGCGACAGGCGAGCAGTACTTC.

This clonotype has just a few counts. The rearrangement joins TRBV27 to TRBJ2-2, with D possibly TRBD1 on 6 matching bases. The V gene's germline CDR1 is MNHEY and CDR2 SMNVEV (reference sequence). The CDR3 runs to 14 residues. Trimming removed 6 bases from V and 6 bases from J, with 14 bases in between. The CDR3 DNA sequence: TGTGCCAGCAGCCGGGACACGAGGTCCGGGGAGCTGTTTTTT. As protein: CASSRDTRSGELFF.

Many counts were recorded for this clonotype. The chain has TRBV4-1 and TRBJ1-4; 8 nucleotides align to TRBD1. CDR3 length: 17 residues. Germline loops: CDR1 MGHRA, CDR2 YSYEKL. V shed 5 bases, J shed 5 bases, and the junction held 13 bases outside the gene matches. CDR3 bases: TGCGCCAGCAGCTCTAGCCAGAACAGGGGGATCAATGAAAAACTGTTTTTT. As protein: CASSSSQNRGINEKLFF.

This clonotype was found many times. The chain combines TRBV20-1 with TRBJ1-6; D perhaps matches TRBD1 (5 bases). The CDR3 extends over 14 amino acids. Germline CDR1 DFQATT, CDR2 SNEGSKA (reference sequence). The V end was cut by 4 bases, the J end by 7 bases, with 14 bases between. CDR3 coding DNA: TGCAGTGCTACCAAGACAGTTGACAATTCACCCCTCCACTTT. Residues: CSATKTVDNSPLHF.

This chain uses TRBV5-1 with TRBJ1-1; tentative D call: TRBD1 (5 bases). V was pared by 3 bases and J by 4 bases, with 19 bases between. Germline loops: CDR1 SGHRS, CDR2 YFSETQ. The CDR3 totals 16 residues. This CDR3 reads CASSSNTQTERTEAFF. For the CDR3, the DNA is TGCGCCAGCAGCTCGAACACCCAGACAGAGCGCACTGAAGCTTTCTTT.

This clonotype was detected only a few times. The gene calls are TRBV19 and TRBJ2-7; D is perhaps TRBD1 (5 bases). V was shortened by 4 bases and J by 5 bases, with 15 bases between the two germline ends. The germline V gene encodes CDR1 LNHDA and CDR2 SQIVND (reference sequence). There are 14 residues in the CDR3. CDR3 sequence (DNA): TGTGCCAGTAGTAACCCAGGGATGATCGACGAGCAGTACTTC. It yields the protein CASSNPGMIDEQYF.

This clonotype was recorded at least ten times. V usage is TRBV18 and J usage is TRBJ1-3; the D gene is possibly TRBD1 (6 bases). The length of the CDR3 is 16 residues. Looked up from germline, CDR1 is KGHSH and CDR2 is LQKENI. V lost 2 bases, J lost 0 bases, and 11 bases lay in between. The CDR3 DNA follows: TGTGCCAGCTCACCAGGTGGACAGCACTCTGGAAACACCATATATTTT. Protein product: CASSPGGQHSGNTIYF.

This chain connects TRBV5-6 to TRBJ2-3; 9 bases line up with TRBD2. With V trimmed by 4 bases and J by 0 bases, 3 bases remained unmatched. The CDR3 is 15 amino acids. CDR1 is SGHDT and CDR2 is YYEEEE in the germline V gene. The CDR3 region has the DNA TGTGCCAGCAGCGGGCTAGCGGGGAGCACAGATACGCAGTATTTT. Amino acids: CASSGLAGSTDTQYF. Using reference TRBV5-6 and TRBJ2-3 for the parts outside the CDR3, the full variable domain is DAGVTQSPTHLIKTRGQQVTLRCSPKSGHDTVSWYQQALGQGPQFIFQYYEEEERQRGNFPDRFSGHQFPNYSSELNVNALLLGDSALYLCASSGLAGSTDTQYFGPGTRLTVL.

This clonotype was recorded at least ten times. The genes are TRBV6-5 and TRBJ1-2; D may be TRBD1 (5 bases). Trimming pared 4 bases from V and 5 bases from J, leaving 8 bases between. This CDR3 has 12 residues. Germline V gene lookup returns CDR1 MNHEY and CDR2 SVGAGI. DNA of the CDR3: TGTGCCAGCAGTTTACGGGGGTATGGCTACACCTTC. It yields the protein CASSLRGYGYTF.

This clonotype was found many times. The chain recombines TRBV24-1 with TRBJ2-3, with D uncertain. Germline values: CDR1 KGHDR, CDR2 SFDVKD. The CDR3 loop spans 12 amino acids. V was cut by 1 base and J by 7 bases, with 5 bases left in between. The CDR3 DNA sequence: TGTGCCACCAGTGATTTAATTCATACGCAGTATTTT. Amino acid sequence: CATSDLIHTQYF.

A few counts support this clonotype. V usage is TRBV2 and J usage is TRBJ2-3; TRBD1 is a possible D gene (6 bases). This CDR3 is 15 amino acids long. Trimming left V 2 bases short and J 4 bases short, with 13 bases between. The V gene's germline CDR1 is SNHLY and CDR2 FYNNEI. The DNA for the CDR3 is TGTGCCAGCAGTGAACAGGGGATGGGTCCAGATACGCAGTATTTT. Residues: CASSEQGMGPDTQYF.

This clonotype has at least ten counts. The chain employs TRBV7-9 and TRBJ1-5; D remains unclear. The CDR3 loop spans 12 amino acids. Germline assignment: CDR1 SEHNR and CDR2 FQNEAQ (reference sequence). V was pared by 3 bases and J by 7 bases, with 7 bases between. CDR3 sequence: CASSFERQPQHF. Here the CDR3 DNA reads TGTGCCAGCAGCTTTGAGCGACAGCCCCAGCATTTT.

This clonotype appeared a few times. This chain links TRBV7-9 with TRBJ2-7, with D tentatively TRBD1 (5 bases). The CDR3 length is 16 residues. The germline CDR1 and CDR2 sequences are SEHNR and FQNEAQ (reference sequence). Trimming took 7 bases from V and 1 from J, leaving 20 bases between them. The CDR3 spells CASKIHGQGHSYEQYF. Written as DNA, the CDR3 is TGTGCCAGCAAAATCCACGGGCAGGGTCATTCCTACGAGCAGTACTTC.

This clonotype was detected only a few times. The gene calls are TRBV7-2 and TRBJ2-7; D is undetermined. V lost 1 base to trimming and J lost 0 bases, with 13 bases between them. The germline V gene encodes CDR1 SGHTA and CDR2 FQGNSA. The CDR3 length is 16 residues. CDR3 DNA: TGTGCCAGCAGCTTAGACCCCCCAGGAAGCTCCTACGAGCAGTACTTC. This translates into CASSLDPPGSSYEQYF.

This clonotype was counted between two and nine times. V and J are TRBV7-2 and TRBJ2-3; D remains ambiguous. With 5 bases removed from V and 0 bases from J, the gap between germline ends came to 9 bases. The CDR3 is made up of 14 amino acids. Germline V gene lookup returns CDR1 SGHTA and CDR2 FQGNSA. Here the CDR3 DNA reads TGTGCCAGCAGCCCCCTATCTAGCACAGATACGCAGTATTTT. Its protein product is CASSPLSSTDTQYF.

The CDR3 DNA follows: TGCGCCAGCAGCTCGGTAGGAGACTCTGGAAACACCATATATTTT. Amino acid sequence: CASSSVGDSGNTIYF. The rearrangement links TRBV5-1 to TRBJ1-3; no reliable D call. V was cut by 3 bases and J by 0 bases, with 10 bases left in between. CDR1 SGHRS and CDR2 YFSETQ come from the germline V gene. CDR3 length: 15 amino acids.

This clonotype was observed many times. This rearrangement joins TRBV20-1 to TRBJ1-2; D gene unclear. CDR3 length: 12 amino acids. Germline CDR1 and CDR2: DFQATT and SNEGSKA (reference sequence). V was shortened by 2 bases and J by 9 bases, with 13 bases between the two germline ends. CDR3 sequence (DNA): TGCAGTGCTAGATTGACCATCTCCCGCTACACCTTC. This codes for CSARLTISRYTF.